The clone carrying this TCR beta chain has more than one count but fewer than ten. Its target is not known. This sample was taken from a study of cytomegalovirus exposure and HLA in healthy donors. Findings and limits, study-wide: Apart from CMV serostatus, no immune exposure information was available. Common viral pathogens were later found to be apparently linked to several of the most significant clusters.

The germline V gene encodes CDR1 GTSNPN and CDR2 SVGIG (reference sequence). This CDR3 spans 15 amino acids. The V end was cut by 0 bases, the J end by 3 bases, with 13 bases between. Vbeta (60) and Jbeta (13) primers were used in the PCR. Produced via immunoSEQ multiplex PCR; TCRdb's table is partial and in-frame only. The sample carries around 140,000 clones, approximately 80% recorded once. The gene calls are TRBV30 and TRBJ2-3; D is possibly TRBD1 (6 bases). The source of this sequence is a man aged 40-50 years in good health and CMV-seronegative. The sequencing sample was made of PBMCs. CDR3 in amino acids: CAWSVEDRPTDTQYF. The CDR3 region has the DNA TGTGCCTGGAGTGTTGAGGACAGACCGACAGATACGCAGTATTTT.